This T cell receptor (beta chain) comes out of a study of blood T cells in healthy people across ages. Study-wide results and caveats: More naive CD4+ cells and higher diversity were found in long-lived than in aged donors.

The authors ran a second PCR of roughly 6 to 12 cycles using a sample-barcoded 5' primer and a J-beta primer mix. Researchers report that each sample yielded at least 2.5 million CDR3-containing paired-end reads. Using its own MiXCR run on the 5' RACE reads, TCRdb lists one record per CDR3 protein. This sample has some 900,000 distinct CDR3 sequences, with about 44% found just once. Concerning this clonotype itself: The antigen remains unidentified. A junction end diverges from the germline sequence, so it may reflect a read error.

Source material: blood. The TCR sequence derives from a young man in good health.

The CDR3 sequence is CASSYSSANVLTF. CDR3 DNA sequence: TGTGCCAGCAGCTACTCCTCGGCCAACGTCCTGACTTTC. V is TRBV6-2 or TRBV6-3 and J is TRBJ2-6, with D uncertain. The CDR3 consists of 13 residues. The germline gives CDR1 MNHEY, CDR2 SVGEGT.